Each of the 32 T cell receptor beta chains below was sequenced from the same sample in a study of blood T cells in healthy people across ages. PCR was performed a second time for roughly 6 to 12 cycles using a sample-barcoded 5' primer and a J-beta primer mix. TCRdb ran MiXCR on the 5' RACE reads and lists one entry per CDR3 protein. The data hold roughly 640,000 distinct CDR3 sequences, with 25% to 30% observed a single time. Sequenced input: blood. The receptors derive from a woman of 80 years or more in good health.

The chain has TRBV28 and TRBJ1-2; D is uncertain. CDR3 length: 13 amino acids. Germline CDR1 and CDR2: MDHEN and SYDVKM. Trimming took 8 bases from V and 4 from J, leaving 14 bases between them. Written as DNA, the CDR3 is TGTGCCAGCTTCGGAAGAAGGACCTATGGCTACACCTTC. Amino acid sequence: CASFGRRTYGYTF.

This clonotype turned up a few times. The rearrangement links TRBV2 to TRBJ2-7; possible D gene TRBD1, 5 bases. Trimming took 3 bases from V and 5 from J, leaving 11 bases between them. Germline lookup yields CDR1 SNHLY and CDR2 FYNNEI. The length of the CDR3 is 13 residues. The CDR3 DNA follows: TGTGCCAGCAGTGAGGAACAGGCAGACGAGCAGTACTTC. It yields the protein CASSEEQADEQYF. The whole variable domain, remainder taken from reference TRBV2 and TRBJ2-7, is EPEVTQTPSHQVTQMGQEVILRCVPISNHLYFYWYRQILGQKVEFLVSFYNNEISEKSEIFDDQFSVERPDGSNFTLKIRSTKLEDSAMYFCASSEEQADEQYFGPGTRLTVT.

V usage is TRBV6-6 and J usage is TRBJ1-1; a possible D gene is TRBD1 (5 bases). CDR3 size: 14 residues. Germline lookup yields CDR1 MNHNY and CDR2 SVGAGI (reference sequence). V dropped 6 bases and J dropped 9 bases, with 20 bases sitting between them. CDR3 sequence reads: CASSSTGTPAKAFF. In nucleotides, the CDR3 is TGTGCCAGCAGCTCAACCGGGACCCCGGCTAAAGCTTTCTTT.

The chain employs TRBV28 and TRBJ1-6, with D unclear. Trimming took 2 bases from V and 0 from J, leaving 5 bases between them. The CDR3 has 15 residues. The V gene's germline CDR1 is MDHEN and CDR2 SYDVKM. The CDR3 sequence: CASSLGFSYNSPLHF. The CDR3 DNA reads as TGTGCCAGCAGTTTAGGCTTCTCCTATAATTCACCCCTCCACTTT. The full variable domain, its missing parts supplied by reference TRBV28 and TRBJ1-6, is DVKVTQSSRYLVKRTGEKVFLECVQDMDHENMFWYRQDPGLGLRLIYFSYDVKMKEKGDIPEGYSVSREKKERFSLILESASTNQTSMYLCASSLGFSYNSPLHFGNGTRLTVT.

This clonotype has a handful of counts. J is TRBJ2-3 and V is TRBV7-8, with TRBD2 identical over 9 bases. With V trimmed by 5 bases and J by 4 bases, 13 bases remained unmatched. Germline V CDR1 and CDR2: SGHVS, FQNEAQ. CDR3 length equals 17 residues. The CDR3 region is CASSPTRRAGGPDTQYF. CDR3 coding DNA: TGTGCCAGCAGCCCGACGCGAAGGGCGGGGGGGCCAGATACGCAGTATTTT.

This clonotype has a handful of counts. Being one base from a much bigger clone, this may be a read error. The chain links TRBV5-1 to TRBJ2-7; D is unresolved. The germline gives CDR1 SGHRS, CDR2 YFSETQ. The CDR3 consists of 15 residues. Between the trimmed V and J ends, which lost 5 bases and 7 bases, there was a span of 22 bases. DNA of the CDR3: TGCGCCAGCAGGATGGAGAGTAGCTCCTACAATGAGCAGTACTTC. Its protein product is CASRMESSSYNEQYF.

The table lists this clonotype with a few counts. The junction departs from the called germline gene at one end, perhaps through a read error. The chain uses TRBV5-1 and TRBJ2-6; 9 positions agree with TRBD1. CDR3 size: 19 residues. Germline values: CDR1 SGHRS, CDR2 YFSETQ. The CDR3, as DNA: TGCGCCAGCAGCTTAAATCCAGGGACAGGGATTTCTGGGGCCAACGTCCGGACTTTC. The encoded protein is CASSLNPGTGISGANVRTF.

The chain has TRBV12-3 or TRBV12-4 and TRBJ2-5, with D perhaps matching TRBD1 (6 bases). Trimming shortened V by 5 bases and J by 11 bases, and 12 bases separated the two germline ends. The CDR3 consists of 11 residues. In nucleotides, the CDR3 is TGTGCCAGCAGTGGGGGCAATGAGCAGTACTTC. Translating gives CASSGGNEQYF.

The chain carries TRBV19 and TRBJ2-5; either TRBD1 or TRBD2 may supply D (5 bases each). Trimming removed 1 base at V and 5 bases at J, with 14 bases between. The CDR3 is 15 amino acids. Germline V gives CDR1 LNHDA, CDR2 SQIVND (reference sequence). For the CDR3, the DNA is TGTGCCAGTAGTATAGGGGGGACGCGGCGGGAGACCCAGTACTTC. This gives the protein CASSIGGTRRETQYF. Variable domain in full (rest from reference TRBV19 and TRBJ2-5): DGGITQSPKYLFRKEGQNVTLSCEQNLNHDAMYWYRQDPGQGLRLIYYSQIVNDFQKGDIAEGYSVSREKKESFPLTVTSAQKNPTAFYLCASSIGGTRRETQYFGPGTRLLVL.

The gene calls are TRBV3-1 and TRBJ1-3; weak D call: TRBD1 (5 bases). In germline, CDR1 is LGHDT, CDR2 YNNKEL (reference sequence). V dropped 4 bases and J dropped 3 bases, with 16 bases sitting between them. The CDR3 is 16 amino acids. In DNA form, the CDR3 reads TGTGCCAGCAGCCCTACATCCGGCGGGGGTGGAAACACCATATATTTT. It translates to CASSPTSGGGGNTIYF.

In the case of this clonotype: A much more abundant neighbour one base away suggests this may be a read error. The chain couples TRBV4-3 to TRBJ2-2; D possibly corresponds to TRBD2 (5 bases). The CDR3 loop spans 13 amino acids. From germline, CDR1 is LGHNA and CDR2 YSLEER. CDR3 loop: CASSQVNTGERFF. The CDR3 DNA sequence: TGCGCCAGCAGCCAAGTGAACACCGGGGAGCGGTTTTTT.

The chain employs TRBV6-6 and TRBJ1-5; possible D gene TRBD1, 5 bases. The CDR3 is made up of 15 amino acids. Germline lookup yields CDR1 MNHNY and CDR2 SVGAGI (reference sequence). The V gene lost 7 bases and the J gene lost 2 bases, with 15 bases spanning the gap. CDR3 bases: TGTGCCAGCAATGGGTGGGGAGGGGGCAATCAGCCCCAGCATTTT. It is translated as CASNGWGGGNQPQHF.

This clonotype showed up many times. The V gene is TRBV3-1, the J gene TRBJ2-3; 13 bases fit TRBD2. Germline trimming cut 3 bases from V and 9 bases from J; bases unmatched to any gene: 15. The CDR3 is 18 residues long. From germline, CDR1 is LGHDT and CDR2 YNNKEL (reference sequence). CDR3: CASSHRLAGGRFPLTQYF. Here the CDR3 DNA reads TGTGCCAGCAGCCACAGACTAGCGGGGGGCCGATTCCCTCTAACGCAGTATTTT.

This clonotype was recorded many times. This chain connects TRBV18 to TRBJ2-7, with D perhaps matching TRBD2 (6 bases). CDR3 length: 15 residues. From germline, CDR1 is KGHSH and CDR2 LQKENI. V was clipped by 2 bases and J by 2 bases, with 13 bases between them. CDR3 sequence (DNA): TGTGCCAGCTCACCAAGTGGGGGGAAAACCTACGAGCAGTACTTC. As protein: CASSPSGGKTYEQYF. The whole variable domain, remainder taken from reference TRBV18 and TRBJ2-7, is NAGVMQNPRHLVRRRGQEARLRCSPMKGHSHVYWYRQLPEEGLKFMVYLQKENIIDESGMPKERFSAEFPKEGPSILRIQQVVRGDSAAYFCASSPSGGKTYEQYFGPGTRLTVT.

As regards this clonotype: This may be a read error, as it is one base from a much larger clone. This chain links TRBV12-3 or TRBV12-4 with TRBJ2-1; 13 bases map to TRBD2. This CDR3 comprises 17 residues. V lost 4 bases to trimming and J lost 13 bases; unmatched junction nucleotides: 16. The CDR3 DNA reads TGTGCCAGCAGTTCGACTAGCGGGGGGCCCCCGGGAGAGACCCAGTTCTTC. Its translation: CASSSTSGGPPGETQFF.

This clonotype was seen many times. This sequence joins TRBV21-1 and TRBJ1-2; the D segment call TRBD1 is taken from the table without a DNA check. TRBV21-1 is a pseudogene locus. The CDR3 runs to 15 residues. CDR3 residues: CASSKDQGFYYGYTF. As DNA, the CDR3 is TGTGCCAGCAGCAAAGACCAGGGATTCTACTATGGCTACACCTTC.

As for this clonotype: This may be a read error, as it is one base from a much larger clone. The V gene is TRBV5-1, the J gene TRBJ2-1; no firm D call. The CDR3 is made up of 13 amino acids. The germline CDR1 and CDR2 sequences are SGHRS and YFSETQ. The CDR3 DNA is TGCGCCAGCAGCTTCCTCATTAGCAATGTGCAGTTCTTC. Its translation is CASSFLISNVQFF. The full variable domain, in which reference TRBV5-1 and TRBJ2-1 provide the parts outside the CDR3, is KAGVTQTPRYLIKTRGQQVTLSCSPISGHRSVSWYQQTPGQGLQFLFEYFSETQRNKGNFPGRFSGRQFSNSRSEMNVSTLELGDSALYLCASSFLISNVQFFGPGTRLTVL.

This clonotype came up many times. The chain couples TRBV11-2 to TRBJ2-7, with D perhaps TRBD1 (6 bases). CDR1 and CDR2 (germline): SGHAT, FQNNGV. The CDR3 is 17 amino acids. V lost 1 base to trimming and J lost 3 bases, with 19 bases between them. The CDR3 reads CASSLGPSGVANYEQYF. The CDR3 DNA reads TGTGCCAGCAGCTTAGGACCTTCAGGGGTTGCGAACTACGAGCAGTACTTC.

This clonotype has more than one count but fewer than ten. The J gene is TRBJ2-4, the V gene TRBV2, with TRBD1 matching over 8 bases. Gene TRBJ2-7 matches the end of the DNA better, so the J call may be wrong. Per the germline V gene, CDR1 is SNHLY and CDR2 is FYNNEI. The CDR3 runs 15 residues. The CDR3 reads CASRPRQGLSYEQYF. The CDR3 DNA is TGTGCCAGCAGACCTCGACAGGGGCTGAGCTACGAGCAGTACTTC.

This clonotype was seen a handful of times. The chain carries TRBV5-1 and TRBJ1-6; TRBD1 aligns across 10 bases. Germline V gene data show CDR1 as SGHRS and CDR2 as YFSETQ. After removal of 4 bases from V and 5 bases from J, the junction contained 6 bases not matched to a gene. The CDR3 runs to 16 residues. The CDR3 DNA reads TGCGCCAGCAGCGACCGGGACAGGGGAAATAATTCACCCCTCCACTTT. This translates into CASSDRDRGNNSPLHF.

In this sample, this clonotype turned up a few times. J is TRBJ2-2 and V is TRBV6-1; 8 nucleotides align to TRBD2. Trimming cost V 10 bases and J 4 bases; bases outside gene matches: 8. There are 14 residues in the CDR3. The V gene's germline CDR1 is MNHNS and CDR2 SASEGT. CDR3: CATRNRGGTGELFF. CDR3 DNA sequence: TGTGCCACCAGGAACCGGGGGGGCACCGGGGAGCTGTTTTTT.

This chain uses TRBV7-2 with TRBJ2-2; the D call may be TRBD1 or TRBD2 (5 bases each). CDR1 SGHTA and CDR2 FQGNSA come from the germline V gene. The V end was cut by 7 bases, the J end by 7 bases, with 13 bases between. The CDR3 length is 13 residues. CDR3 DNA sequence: TGTGCCAGCATAGACAGACGGGGCGGGGAGCTGTTTTTT. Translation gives CASIDRRGGELFF.

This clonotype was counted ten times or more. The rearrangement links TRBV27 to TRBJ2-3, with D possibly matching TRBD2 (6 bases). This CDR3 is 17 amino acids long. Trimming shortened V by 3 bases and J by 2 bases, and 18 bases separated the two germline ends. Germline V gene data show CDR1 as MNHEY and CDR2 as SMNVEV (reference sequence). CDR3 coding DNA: TGTGCCAGCAGTTTGGTGGGAGGTACCCAGCCCACAGATACGCAGTATTTT. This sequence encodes CASSLVGGTQPTDTQYF.

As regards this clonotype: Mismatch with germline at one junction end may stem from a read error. CDR3: CTSSLNRGADTQYF. The CDR3 coding sequence is TGTACCAGCAGCCTCAACAGGGGGGCAGATACGCAGTATTTT. This sequence joins TRBV9 and TRBJ2-3; 8 nucleotides align to TRBD1. This CDR3 spans 14 amino acids. Germline-derived CDR1 and CDR2 are SGDLS and YYNGEE.

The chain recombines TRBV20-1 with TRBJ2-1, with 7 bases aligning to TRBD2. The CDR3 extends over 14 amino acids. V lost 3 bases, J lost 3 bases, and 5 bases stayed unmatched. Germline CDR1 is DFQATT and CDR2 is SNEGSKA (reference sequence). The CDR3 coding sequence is TGCAGTGCTAGCAAGGCGGGAGTCTACAATGAGCAGTTCTTC. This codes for CSASKAGVYNEQFF.

CDR3 protein: CSARPSGRNEQFF. CDR3 DNA sequence: TGCAGTGCTAGACCCAGCGGGAGAAATGAGCAGTTCTTC. The rearrangement uses TRBV20-1 and TRBJ2-1, with 8 bases identical to TRBD2. Germline lookup yields CDR1 DFQATT and CDR2 SNEGSKA (reference sequence). The ends lost 2 bases at V and 7 bases at J; junction bases unmatched: 4. CDR3 length equals 13 residues.

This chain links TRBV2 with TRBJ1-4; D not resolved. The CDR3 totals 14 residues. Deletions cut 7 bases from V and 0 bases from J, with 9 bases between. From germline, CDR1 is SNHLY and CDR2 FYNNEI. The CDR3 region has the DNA TGTGCCAGCATCGCCGCTGCAACTAATGAAAAACTGTTTTTT. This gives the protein CASIAAATNEKLFF. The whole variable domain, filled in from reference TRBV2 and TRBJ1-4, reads EPEVTQTPSHQVTQMGQEVILRCVPISNHLYFYWYRQILGQKVEFLVSFYNNEISEKSEIFDDQFSVERPDGSNFTLKIRSTKLEDSAMYFCASIAAATNEKLFFGSGTQLSVL.

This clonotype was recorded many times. The DNA for the CDR3 is TGTGCCATCTCGCCGGGACGGGGGGCCGGTGAGACCCAGTACTTC. It yields the protein CAISPGRGAGETQYF. The chain is built from TRBV10-3 and TRBJ2-5, with D possibly being TRBD2 (7 bases). CDR3 length equals 15 residues. In germline, CDR1 is ENHRY, CDR2 SYGVKD. Trimming pared 8 bases from V and 5 bases from J, leaving 21 bases between.

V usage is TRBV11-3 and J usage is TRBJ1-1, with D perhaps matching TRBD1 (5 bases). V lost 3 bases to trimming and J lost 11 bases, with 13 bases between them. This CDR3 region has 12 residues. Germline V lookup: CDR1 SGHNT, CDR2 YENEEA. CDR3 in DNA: TGTGCCAGCAGCTTTAGGGGTGCGGAGGCTTTCTTT. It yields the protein CASSFRGAEAFF.

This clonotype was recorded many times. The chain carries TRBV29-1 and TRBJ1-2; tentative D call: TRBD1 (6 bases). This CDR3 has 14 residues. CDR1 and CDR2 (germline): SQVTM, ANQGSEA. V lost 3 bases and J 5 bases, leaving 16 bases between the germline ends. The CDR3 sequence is CSVDPRGGGYGYTF. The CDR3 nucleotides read TGCAGCGTTGACCCAAGGGGGGGTGGATATGGCTACACCTTC.

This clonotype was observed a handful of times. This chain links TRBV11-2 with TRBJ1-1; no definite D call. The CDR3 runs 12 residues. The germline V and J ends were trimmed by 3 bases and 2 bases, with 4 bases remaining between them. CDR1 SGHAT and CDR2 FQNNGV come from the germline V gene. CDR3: CASSFVNTEAFF. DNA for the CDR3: TGTGCCAGCAGCTTCGTAAACACTGAAGCTTTCTTT.

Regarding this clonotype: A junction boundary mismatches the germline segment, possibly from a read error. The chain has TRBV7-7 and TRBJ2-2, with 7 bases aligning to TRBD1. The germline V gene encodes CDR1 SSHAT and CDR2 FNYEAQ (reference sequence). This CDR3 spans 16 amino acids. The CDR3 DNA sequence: TGTGCTAGCAGCCCACAGGGGATGGGGAGCACCGGGGAGCTGTTTTTT. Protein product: CASSPQGMGSTGELFF.